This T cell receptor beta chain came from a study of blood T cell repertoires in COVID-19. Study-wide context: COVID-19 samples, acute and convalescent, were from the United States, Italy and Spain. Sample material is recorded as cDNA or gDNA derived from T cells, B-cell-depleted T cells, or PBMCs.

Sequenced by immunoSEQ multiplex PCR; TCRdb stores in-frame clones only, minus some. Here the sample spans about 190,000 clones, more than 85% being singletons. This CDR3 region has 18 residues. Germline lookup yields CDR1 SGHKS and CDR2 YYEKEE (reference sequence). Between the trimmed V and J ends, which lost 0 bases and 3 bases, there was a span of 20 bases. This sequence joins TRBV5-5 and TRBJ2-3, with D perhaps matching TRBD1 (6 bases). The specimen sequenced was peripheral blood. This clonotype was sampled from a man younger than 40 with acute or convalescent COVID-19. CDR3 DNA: TGTGCCAGCAGCTTGGCCTTATACAGGGAAGGTCGGACAGATACGCAGTATTTT. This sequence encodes CASSLALYREGRTDTQYF.